What follows are 8 T cell receptor beta chains derived from one specimen sequenced in a study of T cell repertoires in cytomegalovirus infection. Using its own MiXCR run on the reads, TCRdb lists one record per CDR3 protein. The sample lists around 180,000 distinct CDR3 sequences; approximately 19% were seen once. The sequenced sample was PBMCs. The receptors were sampled from a human donor in good health (CMV status not recorded). Some clones in this sample may be carry-over from other donors' samples.

This clonotype has just a few counts. The genes are TRBV9 and TRBJ1-2, with TRBD1 as a possible D gene (6 bases). Trimming pared 4 bases from V and 7 bases from J, leaving 23 bases between. CDR3 length: 16 residues. Germline CDR1 reads SGDLS; CDR2 reads YYNGEE. The CDR3 sequence is CASSMNHRAPGGGYTF. CDR3 nucleotides: TGTGCCAGCAGCATGAACCACAGGGCCCCAGGAGGTGGCTACACCTTC.

This clonotype was seen repeatedly, ten times or more. This sequence joins TRBV6-2 or TRBV6-3 and TRBJ2-7; D is uncertain. The ends were cut back, 0 bases at V and 1 base at J, with 7 bases in the middle. CDR1 MNHEY and CDR2 SVGEGT come from the germline V gene. The CDR3 length is 14 residues. CDR3 DNA: TGTGCCAGCAGTTACTCAAGGGTTTCCTACGAGCAGTACTTC. Its translation is CASSYSRVSYEQYF.

This clonotype was recorded a few times. The rearrangement links TRBV19 to TRBJ1-2, with 11 bases lining up with TRBD1. The J segment lost 5 bases and the V segment lost 7 bases, leaving 9 bases of the junction unmatched. Germline CDR1 is LNHDA and CDR2 is SQIVND (reference sequence). The CDR3 is made up of 15 amino acids. The CDR3 loop reads CASTDSGQGVYGYTF. The CDR3 bases are TGTGCCAGTACGGATTCGGGACAGGGGGTGTATGGCTACACCTTC.

The CDR3 DNA sequence: TGCAGCGTTGGTACCCGGGACGCTGAAGCTTTCTTT. Translated, it gives CSVGTRDAEAFF. The gene calls are TRBV29-1 and TRBJ1-1; D is perhaps TRBD1 (5 bases). V shed 4 bases and J shed 6 bases, with 12 bases lying between them. The CDR3 sequence is 12 residues long. Germline values: CDR1 SQVTM, CDR2 ANQGSEA. Drawing the rest from reference TRBV29-1 and TRBJ1-1, the complete variable domain is SAVISQKPSRDICQRGTSLTIQCQVDSQVTMMFWYRQQPGQSLTLIATANQGSEATYESGFVIDKFPISRPNLTFSTLTVSNMSPEDSSIYLCSVGTRDAEAFFGQGTRLTVV.

V usage is TRBV24-1 and J usage is TRBJ1-1; no firm D call. The V gene lost 1 base and the J gene lost 0 bases, with 2 bases spanning the gap. CDR1 is KGHDR and CDR2 is SFDVKD in the germline V gene. This CDR3 has 13 residues. The CDR3 is CATSDFLNTEAFF. The DNA of the CDR3 is TGTGCCACCAGTGATTTCTTGAACACTGAAGCTTTCTTT.

This clonotype was counted a few times. The chain recombines TRBV6-5 with TRBJ2-3, with a possible D match to TRBD2 (6 bases). Deletions cut 5 bases from V and 3 bases from J, with 15 bases between. CDR1 MNHEY and CDR2 SVGAGI come from the germline V gene. The CDR3 is 15 amino acids. The CDR3 region has the DNA TGTGCCAGCAGTCCCGCTTTGGGGGGAACAGATACGCAGTATTTT. Protein sequence: CASSPALGGTDTQYF.

This clonotype was counted a few times. The J gene is TRBJ2-2, the V gene TRBV28, with unresolved D. The V gene lost 10 bases and the J gene lost 3 bases, with 15 bases spanning the gap. The CDR3 extends over 14 amino acids. The germline V gene encodes CDR1 MDHEN and CDR2 SYDVKM. CDR3 sequence (DNA): TGTGCCACCCACGGCCAGAGCTACACCGGGGAGCTGTTTTTT. Its translation is CATHGQSYTGELFF.

This clonotype was recorded many times. V gene TRBV6-2 or TRBV6-3 combines with J gene TRBJ1-1, with unresolved D. The CDR3 length is 13 residues. V was trimmed by 3 bases and J by 3 bases, leaving 8 bases between them. Germline CDR1 is MNHEY and CDR2 is SVGEGT. The CDR3 DNA reads TGTGCCAGCAGTTATGAGGACGACACTGAAGCTTTCTTT. Protein sequence: CASSYEDDTEAFF.